This T cell receptor (delta chain) was captured by sequencing in a study of gamma-delta T cells after stem cell transplantation (dated by TCRdb to about 2016). The protocol used for the library was RT-PCR. For sequencing, an Illumina MiSeq was employed. For TCRdb, the public reads were processed anew by CATT, and duplicate DNA sequences were folded into one row. Within this sample are about 3,200 delta-chain clones, with under 20% of them counted one time only. In total, the top ten clones hold about 15% of the sample. Unmatched junction bases come to 7, with V trimmed by 0 bases and J by 1 base. The CDR3 goes from the cysteine to the phenylalanine over 17 residues. Just CDR3 DNA is preserved here, 51 bases in frame from base 1. Based on the germline V gene, the CDR1 and CDR2 sequences are GEAIGNYY and EKD. Worth noting for this clone: Its antigen is currently not known. Base qualities are not recorded, but no much larger clone differs from it by a single base.

Sequencing was carried out using gamma-delta T cells. Here the chain combines TRDV2 and TRDJ1, and TRDD3 aligns with 10 junction nucleotides. This TCR was recovered from a human donor. It is not recorded whose cells these are; they may come from a transplant donor. The nucleotide sequence is TGTGCCTGTGACACCATACTGGGGGATGGGCTCACCGATAAACTCATCTTT. This sequence encodes CACDTILGDGLTDKLIF.